Presented here are 32 T cell receptor beta chains from one specimen sequenced in a study of blood T cell repertoires in COVID-19 (dated by TCRdb to 2018 to 2020). The method behind the library was the immunoSEQ multiplex PCR assay. The source is immuneACCESS, and TCRdb retained only in-frame sequences with V and J called. Part of the clones is not carried over; for the studies checked, unresolved V genes explain less than half of this, and the remainder is unexplained. This sample is represented by roughly 290,000 clones; around 90% of them were singletons. 1.7% of the sample belongs to the ten largest clones. Sequencing was done on a sample of PBMCs or T cells enriched from blood (not recorded which). These TCRs come from a woman between 40 and 50 years old who had recovered from COVID-19.

This sequence joins TRBV6-5 and TRBJ2-7; 12 positions match TRBD2. Germline loops: CDR1 MNHEY, CDR2 SVGAGI. With 8 bases clipped from V and 1 base from J, the junction kept 6 bases outside the gene matches. The CDR3 consists of 15 residues. CDR3 amino acids: CASRLAGGRSYEQYF. CDR3 DNA sequence: TGTGCCAGCCGCCTAGCGGGAGGGCGATCCTACGAGCAGTACTTC.

The chain has TRBV18 and TRBJ2-7, with D possibly TRBD2 on 5 matching bases. CDR3 size: 12 residues. The V gene's germline CDR1 is KGHSH and CDR2 LQKENI. V lost 6 bases, J lost 5 bases, and 11 bases lay in between. CDR3 sequence (DNA): TGTGCCAGCTCCTCCTCGAGGGACGAGCAGTACTTC. Its protein product is CASSSSRDEQYF.

The chain has TRBV7-9 and TRBJ1-6, with 7 bases lining up with TRBD1. This CDR3 has 16 residues. Trimming took 5 bases from V and 3 from J; bases not matched to a gene: 7. The V gene's germline CDR1 is SEHNR and CDR2 FQNEAQ (reference sequence). CDR3 region: CASSIRQGLYNSPLHF. The CDR3 DNA sequence: TGTGCCAGCAGCATCCGACAGGGCCTCTATAATTCACCCCTCCACTTT.

The chain links TRBV19 to TRBJ2-7; D unresolved. Germline CDR1 and CDR2: LNHDA and SQIVND (reference sequence). The CDR3 has 14 residues. The germline V and J ends were trimmed by 5 bases and 2 bases, with 13 bases remaining between them. The DNA for the CDR3 is TGTGCCAGTAGTCCCTGGGCTCTCCCCTACGAGCAGTACTTC. It translates to CASSPWALPYEQYF.

The rearrangement links TRBV12-5 to TRBJ2-2, with 9 bases lining up with TRBD1. With 5 bases clipped from V and 7 bases from J, the junction kept 14 bases outside the gene matches. The V gene's germline CDR1 is LGHNT and CDR2 FRNRAP. The CDR3 runs to 17 residues. CDR3 sequence (DNA): TGTGCTAGTGGTCTACCCGACAGGGGGGGAGCAATCGGGGAGCTGTTTTTT. Translating it yields CASGLPDRGGAIGELFF. Full variable domain (rest looked up from reference TRBV12-5 and TRBJ2-2): DARVTQTPRHKVTEMGQEVTMRCQPILGHNTVFWYRQTMMQGLELLAYFRNRAPLDDSGMPKDRFSAEMPDATLATLKIQPSEPRDSAVYFCASGLPDRGGAIGELFFGEGSRLTVL.

The gene calls are TRBV30 and TRBJ2-1; the D is unclear. Germline V gene lookup returns CDR1 GTSNPN and CDR2 SVGIG (reference sequence). Trimming took 4 bases from V and 1 from J, leaving 11 bases between them. The CDR3 runs to 14 residues. CDR3 sequence: CAWNQVTSYNEQFF. CDR3 bases: TGTGCCTGGAATCAGGTAACGTCCTACAATGAGCAGTTCTTC.

In this sample, this clone turned up many times. This sequence joins TRBV5-1 and TRBJ1-1; TRBD1 matches at 12 bases. Germline V CDR1 and CDR2: SGHRS, YFSETQ. The CDR3 covers 17 residues. V gave up 5 bases and J gave up 5 bases; unmatched junction bases: 13. The CDR3 sequence: CASRPPGQGADRTEAFF. The CDR3 DNA sequence: TGCGCCAGCAGGCCCCCGGGACAGGGGGCCGATAGAACTGAAGCTTTCTTT.

V is TRBV7-9 and J is TRBJ2-5; 7 bases line up with TRBD2. The CDR3 has 16 amino acids. The germline CDR1 and CDR2 sequences are SEHNR and FQNEAQ (reference sequence). Trimming at V came to 5 bases and at J to 4 bases, leaving 13 bases not matched to a gene. Here the CDR3 DNA reads TGTGCCAGCAGCCCAAGAGCGGGTCCGGGGGGAGAGACCCAGTACTTC. This sequence encodes CASSPRAGPGGETQYF.

CDR3 coding DNA: TGTGCCAGCACCCCGACAGCTAACTATGGCTACACCTTC. Protein: CASTPTANYGYTF. The chain combines TRBV6-5 with TRBJ1-2, with D possibly being TRBD1 (5 bases). Deletions cut 7 bases from V and 0 bases from J, with 9 bases between. CDR3 size: 13 residues. CDR1 and CDR2 from the germline V gene are MNHEY and SVGAGI.

This rearrangement joins TRBV18 to TRBJ2-7; maybe TRBD2 (5 bases). V was shortened by 3 bases and J by 5 bases, with 11 bases between the two germline ends. This CDR3 is built from 13 residues. Looked up from germline, CDR1 is KGHSH and CDR2 is LQKENI. CDR3 residues: CASSPYGRDEQYF. The CDR3 region has the DNA TGTGCCAGCTCACCCTACGGGCGGGACGAGCAGTACTTC. Full variable domain (missing parts from reference TRBV18 and TRBJ2-7): NAGVMQNPRHLVRRRGQEARLRCSPMKGHSHVYWYRQLPEEGLKFMVYLQKENIIDESGMPKERFSAEFPKEGPSILRIQQVVRGDSAAYFCASSPYGRDEQYFGPGTRLTVT.

This rearrangement joins TRBV5-1 to TRBJ2-3; D is ambiguous. Germline CDR1 SGHRS, CDR2 YFSETQ. Trimming shortened V by 0 bases and J by 1 base, and 12 bases separated the two germline ends. This CDR3 has 16 amino acids. CDR3: CASSLVLGLGTDTQYF. As DNA, the CDR3 is TGCGCCAGCAGCTTGGTGCTCGGGTTAGGCACAGATACGCAGTATTTT.

The chain has TRBV27 and TRBJ1-4; D remains ambiguous. The CDR3 sequence is 15 residues long. Trimming pared 6 bases from V and 8 bases from J, leaving 19 bases between. Germline CDR1 and CDR2: MNHEY and SMNVEV (reference sequence). The CDR3 coding sequence is TGTGCCAGCAGCCGGGGAGGGCGCGGAGGGGAAAAACTGTTTTTT. This translates into CASSRGGRGGEKLFF.

The rearrangement joins TRBV7-2 to TRBJ2-5; no definite D call. In germline, CDR1 is SGHTA, CDR2 FQGNSA. The CDR3 consists of 12 residues. Trimming stripped 3 bases from V and 4 bases from J, with 6 bases between. The CDR3 region is CASSFVRETQYF. CDR3 bases: TGTGCCAGCAGCTTTGTCAGAGAGACCCAGTACTTC. Looking up the rest from reference TRBV7-2 and TRBJ2-5 gives the full variable domain: GAGVSQSPSNKVTEKGKDVELRCDPISGHTALYWYRQSLGQGLEFLIYFQGNSAPDKSGLPSDRFSAERTGGSVSTLTIQRTQQEDSAVYLCASSFVRETQYFGPGTRLLVL.

This clone showed up just once. The chain uses TRBV7-8 and TRBJ2-1; D possibly corresponds to TRBD1 (5 bases). This CDR3 contains 15 residues. Germline values: CDR1 SGHVS, CDR2 FQNEAQ. Trimming cost V 3 bases and J 10 bases, with 19 bases left between them. The CDR3 loop is CASSLRQGFSREQFF. The CDR3 DNA sequence: TGTGCCAGCAGCTTGCGGCAGGGATTCTCAAGGGAGCAGTTCTTC.

This clone has more than one count but fewer than ten. This chain connects TRBV6-1 to TRBJ2-1; TRBD2 matches at 8 bases. With 4 bases clipped from V and 0 bases from J, the junction kept 8 bases outside the gene matches. Per germline, CDR1 MNHNS and CDR2 SASEGT. The CDR3 length is 17 residues. The CDR3 DNA follows: TGTGCCAGCAGTGGCCACCCCGGGGGGGGCTCCTACAATGAGCAGTTCTTC. This translates into CASSGHPGGGSYNEQFF.

This clone has only one observation. The genes are TRBV7-2 and TRBJ2-5; perhaps TRBD2 as D (6 bases). Germline V CDR1 and CDR2: SGHTA, FQGNSA. The CDR3 has 14 residues. Trimming took 4 bases from V and 4 from J, leaving 13 bases between them. The CDR3 DNA follows: TGTGCCAGCAGCTCCAACGGGCGGGGAGAGACCCAGTACTTC. Amino acid sequence: CASSSNGRGETQYF.

V and J are TRBV4-1 and TRBJ1-2; 7 bases match TRBD1. The CDR3 consists of 15 residues. J was trimmed by 4 bases and V by 4 bases; bases with no gene match: 9. Looked up from germline, CDR1 is MGHRA and CDR2 is YSYEKL. The CDR3 reads CASSLPGTATYGYTF. The DNA for the CDR3 is TGCGCCAGCAGCCTCCCGGGGACAGCAACCTATGGCTACACCTTC.

Comment on this clone: In the same sample, other DNA sequences code for this CDR3. J is TRBJ2-3 and V is TRBV5-1, with 8 nucleotides matching TRBD2. Germline values: CDR1 SGHRS, CDR2 YFSETQ. J lost 3 bases, V lost 3 bases, and 3 bases had no gene match. The CDR3 contains 14 residues. CDR3 protein: CASSSPGGTDTQYF. The CDR3 nucleotides read TGCGCCAGCAGCTCCCCGGGGGGGACAGATACGCAGTATTTT.

The V gene is TRBV2, the J gene TRBJ2-1; weak D call: TRBD1 (7 bases). V was shortened by 7 bases and J by 3 bases, with 13 bases between the two germline ends. The V gene's germline CDR1 is SNHLY and CDR2 FYNNEI. The CDR3 totals 14 residues. This CDR3 reads CASTGQGGYNEQFF. Written as DNA, the CDR3 is TGTGCCAGCACTGGGCAGGGGGGCTACAATGAGCAGTTCTTC.

This chain uses TRBV5-6 with TRBJ2-7, with a weak D call TRBD2 (5 bases). The ends were cut back, 5 bases at V and 2 bases at J, with 11 bases in the middle. Germline V gene lookup returns CDR1 SGHDT and CDR2 YYEEEE. This CDR3 spans 13 amino acids. The CDR3 protein is CASRTSGAYEQYF. In DNA, the CDR3 is TGTGCCAGCAGAACCTCCGGGGCCTACGAGCAGTACTTC.

This clone has only one observation. The CDR3, as DNA: TGTGCCAGCAGTCCACGGGAACTGTATAATTCACCCCTCCACTTT. This encodes CASSPRELYNSPLHF. V gene TRBV28 combines with J gene TRBJ1-6; D gene ambiguous. The CDR3 totals 15 residues. Germline V gene data show CDR1 as MDHEN and CDR2 as SYDVKM. V dropped 5 bases and J dropped 4 bases, with 12 bases sitting between them.

The V and J genes are TRBV18 and TRBJ1-6; 7 bases agree with TRBD1. Germline V CDR1 and CDR2: KGHSH, LQKENI. The CDR3 covers 15 residues. V dropped 3 bases and J dropped 6; count of bases not matched to a gene: 5. CDR3 nucleotides: TGTGCCAGCTCACCGGGACAGCCTTTTAATTCACCCCTCCACTTT. Amino acid sequence: CASSPGQPFNSPLHF. Full variable domain (missing parts from reference TRBV18 and TRBJ1-6): NAGVMQNPRHLVRRRGQEARLRCSPMKGHSHVYWYRQLPEEGLKFMVYLQKENIIDESGMPKERFSAEFPKEGPSILRIQQVVRGDSAAYFCASSPGQPFNSPLHFGNGTRLTVT.

This clone was seen a handful of times. V and J are TRBV2 and TRBJ1-1; the D gene is possibly TRBD1 (5 bases). Between the trimmed V and J ends, which lost 5 bases and 1 base, there was a span of 11 bases. Germline loops: CDR1 SNHLY, CDR2 FYNNEI. The CDR3 length is 14 residues. CDR3 loop: CASSSSRANTEAFF. CDR3 coding DNA: TGTGCCAGCAGTTCTTCCAGGGCGAACACTGAAGCTTTCTTT.

This clone has a single count. An end of the junction does not agree with germline; a read error may underlie this. This rearrangement joins TRBV5-1 to TRBJ1-1; 8 bases agree with TRBD1. The germline CDR1 and CDR2 sequences are SGHRS and YFSETQ. The CDR3 consists of 13 residues. The CDR3 spells CASSWDRNAEAFF. The CDR3 nucleotides read TGCGCCAGCAGCTGGGACAGGAACGCTGAAGCTTTCTTT.

The J gene is TRBJ2-7, the V gene TRBV12-3 or TRBV12-4; possibly TRBD2 for D (5 bases). The CDR3 runs 13 residues. The ends were cut back, 0 bases at V and 6 bases at J, with 9 bases in the middle. The CDR3 reads CASSLAHGVEQYF. The CDR3 DNA sequence: TGTGCCAGCAGTTTAGCGCACGGGGTCGAGCAGTACTTC.

The gene calls are TRBV5-1 and TRBJ2-6; 12 bases fit TRBD2. V gave up 4 bases and J gave up 0 bases; unmatched junction bases: 2. CDR3 length equals 17 residues. Per the germline V gene, CDR1 is SGHRS and CDR2 is YFSETQ. CDR3 in DNA: TGCGCCAGCAGCCCTAGCGGGGGGGCCTCTGGGGCCAACGTCCTGACTTTC. Encoded protein: CASSPSGGASGANVLTF.

V gene TRBV5-6 combines with J gene TRBJ1-3; 7 bases are shared with TRBD1. V shed 4 bases, J shed 3 bases, and the junction held 7 bases outside the gene matches. This CDR3 is 15 amino acids long. Germline CDR1 is SGHDT and CDR2 is YYEEEE. This CDR3 is CASSPTTGFGNTIYF. The CDR3 DNA reads as TGTGCCAGCAGCCCGACGACAGGGTTTGGAAACACCATATATTTT.

The rearrangement links TRBV18 to TRBJ1-5; 9 bases agree with TRBD1. J was trimmed by 5 bases and V by 6 bases; bases with no gene match: 8. Germline-derived CDR1 and CDR2 are KGHSH and LQKENI. This CDR3 has 15 residues. The CDR3 nucleotides read TGTGCCAGCTCCCCGGGACAGGGAAATCATCAGCCCCAGCATTTT. Translation gives CASSPGQGNHQPQHF.

J is TRBJ1-2 and V is TRBV29-1; D might be TRBD1 (6 bases). The V and J ends lost 1 base and 0 bases respectively, with 6 bases between them. Germline CDR1 and CDR2: SQVTM and ANQGSEA. The CDR3 has 13 amino acids. The CDR3 reads CSVEGTANYGYTF. CDR3 nucleotides: TGCAGCGTTGAAGGGACAGCTAACTATGGCTACACCTTC.

The chain uses TRBV29-1 and TRBJ1-2; TRBD1 agrees at 9 bases. Germline values: CDR1 SQVTM, CDR2 ANQGSEA. This CDR3 is 15 amino acids long. Unmatched junction bases numbered 6, after V lost 0 bases and J lost 4 bases. The CDR3 DNA reads as TGCAGCGTTGAAGATAGAACAGGGGGCTCCTATGGCTACACCTTC. Translating gives CSVEDRTGGSYGYTF.

The CDR3 DNA is TGCAGCGCCCGACCTAGGCTCCAAGAGACCCAGTACTTC. Translating gives CSARPRLQETQYF. The chain has TRBV29-1 and TRBJ2-5; D is ambiguous. CDR3 size: 13 residues. V lost 7 bases, J lost 1 base, and 13 bases lay in between. CDR1 and CDR2 (germline): SQVTM, ANQGSEA.

In DNA, the CDR3 is TGTGCCAGCAGTGATGACAGGGGGGCCTACGAGCAGTACTTC. Its protein product is CASSDDRGAYEQYF. This chain connects TRBV25-1 to TRBJ2-7, with TRBD1 matching over 9 bases. V trimming: 3 bases; J trimming: 2 bases; junction bases outside the gene matches: 2. Germline V CDR1 and CDR2: MGHDK, SYGVNS. There are 14 residues in the CDR3.